This T cell receptor (beta chain) was retrieved from a study of cytomegalovirus exposure and HLA in healthy donors. PCR primers comprised 60 Vbeta and 13 Jbeta primers. Produced via immunoSEQ multiplex PCR; TCRdb's table is partial and in-frame only. Among approximately 89,000 clones listed, around 62% were seen once. Study outcomes and limitations: A classifier reportedly called cytomegalovirus status with high sensitivity and specificity.

There are a few counts of this clone. Antigen: not known. Losses at the gene ends were 6 bases for V and 1 base for J; bases not matched to a gene: 2. There are 13 residues in the CDR3. Looked up from germline, CDR1 is MNHEY and CDR2 is SVGAGI. The clonotype was recovered from a woman in her twenties or thirties in good health and CMV-seropositive. Material for sequencing was PBMCs. The chain combines TRBV6-5 with TRBJ1-2, with 7 bases aligning to TRBD1. The CDR3 here is CASRRDSNYGYTF. The CDR3 region has the DNA TGTGCCAGCAGACGGGACAGTAACTATGGCTACACCTTC.